This T cell receptor beta chain was found in a study of T cells in Graves' hyperthyroidism and ophthalmopathy. Amplification targeted TCR beta CDR3 regions from RNA transcripts. A set of HTBI primers served as the primers for a first-round RT-PCR of the TCR CDR3. TCRdb analysed the multiplex PCR reads with MiXCR anew, one entry per CDR3 protein. The data contain roughly 380,000 distinct CDR3 sequences, approximately 13% of them singletons. Germline values: CDR1 SGDLS, CDR2 YYNGEE. This CDR3 contains 16 residues. Trimming removed 1 base from V and 5 bases from J, with 18 bases in between. First hyperthyroidism diagnosis is when the blood sample was obtained, before any ophthalmopathy symptoms.

This receptor was identified in a man between 25 and 39 years old with Graves' hyperthyroidism that later progressed to Graves' ophthalmopathy. The chain carries TRBV9 and TRBJ2-5; D possibly corresponds to TRBD2 (6 bases). Sequenced input: blood. The CDR3 DNA sequence: TGTGCCAGCAGCGTACGGGGGTCGCTTTTCGGGGAGACCCAGTACTTC. Its protein is CASSVRGSLFGETQYF.